The 23 T cell receptor beta chains presented below share a single source sample, sequenced in a study of vaccination effects on CD4 cells after COVID-19 (dated 2022 in TCRdb). After 10 to 11 days of culture, CD4+ T cells were isolated with the EasySep CD4+ T cell isolation kit. Library generation was performed with the immunoSEQ multiplex PCR assay. The table was pulled from immuneACCESS by TCRdb, which kept in-frame rearrangements only. Such tables lose some clones; where checked, under half of the loss comes from unresolved V genes, and the rest has no known cause. The sample table lists around 26,000 clones, less than 75% of them with a count of one. Jointly, the top ten make up approximately 10% of the sample. Antigen specificity for these receptors is unknown. The sequences come from CD4+ T cells from PBMCs cultured without peptide, collected before COVID-19 vaccination. The receptors here all came from a human donor who received a COVID-19 vaccine.

V gene TRBV24-1 combines with J gene TRBJ1-6; perhaps TRBD1 as D (6 bases). Trimming shortened V by 7 bases and J by 8 bases, and 11 bases separated the two germline ends. Germline values: CDR1 KGHDR, CDR2 SFDVKD. The CDR3 contains 13 residues. For the CDR3, the DNA is TGTGCCACCAGGGACAGTGACGATTCACCCCTCCACTTT. Amino acid sequence: CATRDSDDSPLHF.

The chain carries TRBV21-1 and TRBJ2-3; TRBD2 reflects the table's D call only, with no check against the DNA. TRBV21-1 corresponds to a pseudogene. The CDR3 length is 15 residues. As DNA, the CDR3 is TGTGCCAGCAGCAAAGAGCTAGCGGGAGCGTATACGCAGTATTTT. This translates into CASSKELAGAYTQYF.

This clone has only a few counts. The chain uses TRBV19 and TRBJ2-3, with D unclear. The CDR3 has 12 residues. V was trimmed by 4 bases and J by 1 base, leaving 3 bases between them. Per the germline V gene, CDR1 is LNHDA and CDR2 is SQIVND (reference sequence). The CDR3 region has the DNA TGTGCCAGTAGTAGACGCACAGATACGCAGTATTTT. Amino acids: CASSRRTDTQYF.

The table lists this clone with a few counts. The chain is built from TRBV18 and TRBJ1-2; D perhaps matches TRBD1 (6 bases). This CDR3 is 15 amino acids long. Germline loops: CDR1 KGHSH, CDR2 LQKENI. The ends were cut back, 6 bases at V and 7 bases at J, with 21 bases in the middle. The CDR3 reads CASSATGTPAGGYTF. DNA for the CDR3: TGTGCCAGCTCGGCGACCGGGACACCGGCGGGTGGCTACACCTTC.

This clone was counted a few times. V and J are TRBV5-8 and TRBJ2-2; 9 bases map to TRBD1. Germline CDR1 and CDR2: SGHTS and YDEGEE. The CDR3 totals 17 residues. J gave up 1 base and V 4 bases, and 8 bases lay outside the gene matches. This CDR3 is CASSPRPGQGNTGELFF. CDR3 nucleotide sequence: TGTGCCAGCAGCCCCAGACCGGGACAGGGGAACACCGGGGAGCTGTTTTTT.

V is TRBV25-1 and J is TRBJ2-7; D is ambiguous. V was shortened by 5 bases and J by 6 bases, with 11 bases between the two germline ends. The germline CDR1 and CDR2 sequences are MGHDK and SYGVNS. The CDR3 loop spans 12 amino acids. The DNA of the CDR3 is TGTGCCAGCAGTCGAGGTCCCCTCGAGCAGTACTTC. Protein: CASSRGPLEQYF.

The genes are TRBV5-1 and TRBJ1-1, with TRBD1 matching over 8 bases. The CDR3 totals 14 residues. V trimming: 2 bases; J trimming: 2 bases; junction bases outside the gene matches: 2. CDR1 and CDR2 from the germline V gene are SGHRS and YFSETQ. CDR3 sequence reads: CASSLDRGNTEAFF. In DNA, the CDR3 is TGCGCCAGCAGCTTAGACAGGGGAAACACTGAAGCTTTCTTT.

The rearrangement links TRBV2 to TRBJ2-1; D remains ambiguous. Deletions cut 5 bases from V and 4 bases from J, with 18 bases between. The CDR3 is 16 amino acids. CDR1 SNHLY and CDR2 FYNNEI come from the germline V gene. Here the CDR3 DNA reads TGTGCCAGCAGTCCCGATGATCGCGGCTCATACAATGAGCAGTTCTTC. It codes for CASSPDDRGSYNEQFF.

This chain uses TRBV7-2 with TRBJ2-5; TRBD1 matches 8 bases. CDR3 length equals 13 residues. Per germline, CDR1 SGHTA and CDR2 FQGNSA. V dropped 4 bases and J dropped 4; count of bases not matched to a gene: 2. The CDR3 loop is CASSSQGAETQYF. The CDR3, as DNA: TGTGCCAGCAGCTCTCAGGGGGCAGAGACCCAGTACTTC. The whole variable domain, filled in from reference TRBV7-2 and TRBJ2-5, reads GAGVSQSPSNKVTEKGKDVELRCDPISGHTALYWYRQSLGQGLEFLIYFQGNSAPDKSGLPSDRFSAERTGGSVSTLTIQRTQQEDSAVYLCASSSQGAETQYFGPGTRLLVL.

The CDR3 DNA reads TGCGCCAGCAGCTTAAACTGGGGGACAGGGTATGGCTACACCTTC. Translating gives CASSLNWGTGYGYTF. The chain has TRBV5-1 and TRBJ1-2; TRBD1 matches 9 bases. Germline V CDR1 and CDR2: SGHRS, YFSETQ. CDR3 length: 15 amino acids. V trimming: 2 bases; J trimming: 5 bases; junction bases outside the gene matches: 7. Supplemented by reference TRBV5-1 and TRBJ1-2, the full variable domain reads KAGVTQTPRYLIKTRGQQVTLSCSPISGHRSVSWYQQTPGQGLQFLFEYFSETQRNKGNFPGRFSGRQFSNSRSEMNVSTLELGDSALYLCASSLNWGTGYGYTFGSGTRLTVV.

The rearrangement links TRBV30 to TRBJ2-3, with 13 bases matching TRBD2. Trimming took 2 bases from V and 1 from J; bases not matched to a gene: 15. Germline CDR1 is GTSNPN and CDR2 is SVGIG (reference sequence). CDR3 length: 20 residues. CDR3 region: CAWSISAVLAGGPRTDTQYF. In DNA form, the CDR3 reads TGTGCCTGGAGTATAAGTGCGGTACTAGCGGGGGGGCCCCGCACAGATACGCAGTATTTT.

V is TRBV11-1 and J is TRBJ1-1, with D hard to call. The V end was cut by 6 bases, the J end by 1 base, with 12 bases between. There are 14 residues in the CDR3. Germline loops: CDR1 SGHAT, CDR2 FQDESV (reference sequence). This CDR3 reads CASSQPGRNTEAFF. CDR3 bases: TGTGCCAGCAGTCAACCTGGCAGGAACACTGAAGCTTTCTTT.

The V gene is TRBV10-3, the J gene TRBJ2-7, with 12 bases matching TRBD2. The V gene's germline CDR1 is ENHRY and CDR2 SYGVKD. This CDR3 spans 15 amino acids. With 2 bases clipped from V and 3 bases from J, the junction kept 2 bases outside the gene matches. In DNA, the CDR3 is TGTGCCATCAGTGAGGGACTAGCGGGATTCTACGAGCAGTACTTC. Its translation is CAISEGLAGFYEQYF.

This clone has a handful of counts. The V call is TRBV5-6, the J call TRBJ1-2, with TRBD1 matching 10 bases. Unmatched junction bases numbered 2, after V lost 4 bases and J lost 8 bases. The V gene's germline CDR1 is SGHDT and CDR2 YYEEEE. The CDR3 consists of 12 residues. CDR3 sequence: CASSAGQGGYTF. DNA for the CDR3: TGTGCCAGCAGCGCGGGACAGGGGGGCTACACCTTC.

The rearrangement uses TRBV29-1 and TRBJ2-5; 9 nucleotides match TRBD2. The germline V gene has CDR1 SQVTM and CDR2 ANQGSEA. V dropped 6 bases and J dropped 5; count of bases not matched to a gene: 7. The length of the CDR3 is 13 residues. DNA of the CDR3: TGCAGCGTAGGAGCGGGAGGAGGGGAGACCCAGTACTTC. Its protein product is CSVGAGGGETQYF.

Only a few counts were recorded for this clone. This chain connects TRBV20-1 to TRBJ1-2; 8 bases are shared with TRBD1. The CDR3 consists of 10 residues. J lost 14 bases, V lost 3 bases, and 5 bases had no gene match. Germline V gene lookup returns CDR1 DFQATT and CDR2 SNEGSKA (reference sequence). The CDR3 loop reads CSASGQGRTF. The CDR3 DNA follows: TGCAGTGCTAGCGGACAGGGAAGGACCTTC.

This chain connects TRBV7-9 to TRBJ1-1; D gene unclear. Germline values: CDR1 SEHNR, CDR2 FQNEAQ (reference sequence). Trimming took 4 bases from V and 0 from J, leaving 18 bases between them. CDR3 length equals 17 residues. The CDR3 sequence is CASSSGRLGSLNTEAFF. In nucleotides, the CDR3 is TGTGCCAGCAGCTCGGGTCGACTGGGAAGCTTGAACACTGAAGCTTTCTTT.

The J gene is TRBJ2-3, the V gene TRBV19; 9 nucleotides line up with TRBD1. The germline gives CDR1 LNHDA, CDR2 SQIVND (reference sequence). The CDR3 is 14 amino acids. Unmatched junction bases numbered 4, after V lost 5 bases and J lost 4 bases. DNA for the CDR3: TGTGCCAGTAGTGCCCACAGGGGGCCAGATACGCAGTATTTT. Its translation: CASSAHRGPDTQYF.

The V call is TRBV18, the J call TRBJ1-1, with no clear D. Per the germline V gene, CDR1 is KGHSH and CDR2 is LQKENI. Trimming took off 5 bases at V and 0 bases at J, with 22 bases between the two ends. This CDR3 region has 18 residues. The CDR3 sequence is CASSSNIWAPSMNTEAFF. CDR3 DNA sequence: TGTGCCAGCTCAAGTAACATCTGGGCCCCCTCGATGAACACTGAAGCTTTCTTT.

The gene calls are TRBV5-1 and TRBJ2-2, with TRBD1 matching over 7 bases. Germline lookup yields CDR1 SGHRS and CDR2 YFSETQ. The V gene end was trimmed by 2 bases and the J gene end by 4 bases; junction bases not matched to a gene: 11. CDR3 length equals 17 residues. CDR3 protein: CASSLLGGQTITGELFF. The CDR3 bases are TGCGCCAGCAGCTTACTAGGGGGCCAGACTATCACCGGGGAGCTGTTTTTT.

The J gene is TRBJ2-7, the V gene TRBV25-1; D is possibly TRBD1 (7 bases). There are 14 residues in the CDR3. Between the trimmed V and J ends, which lost 3 bases and 5 bases, there was a span of 14 bases. Per germline, CDR1 MGHDK and CDR2 SYGVNS. The CDR3 DNA is TGTGCCAGCAGTGAGGCAGGGGGGTGGCACGAGCAGTACTTC. This translates into CASSEAGGWHEQYF.

J is TRBJ1-1 and V is TRBV30, with 7 bases that match TRBD1. This CDR3 comprises 13 residues. From germline, CDR1 is GTSNPN and CDR2 SVGIG (reference sequence). Trimming removed 5 bases from V and 0 bases from J; junction bases left unmatched: 3. This chain's CDR3 is CAWGRGLNTEAFF. The CDR3, as DNA: TGTGCCTGGGGGAGGGGGCTGAACACTGAAGCTTTCTTT.

The rearrangement joins TRBV28 to TRBJ2-7; 9 bases align to TRBD1. The CDR3 contains 14 residues. The germline V gene encodes CDR1 MDHEN and CDR2 SYDVKM. Trimming at V came to 6 bases and at J to 2 bases, leaving 5 bases not matched to a gene. CDR3 nucleotides: TGTGCCAGCAGCCTCCGGGACAGGGCCTACGAGCAGTACTTC. It is translated as CASSLRDRAYEQYF.